This T cell receptor (beta chain) was recovered during a study of post-analysis software for immune sequencing data. Notes on this clonotype: Its cognate antigen is unknown.

The CDR3 sequence is 14 residues long. V was trimmed by 2 bases and J by 3 bases, leaving 8 bases between them. Study-level results: Patients used about 5 TRBV segments, including TRBV5-6, TRBV5-1 and TRBV20-1, more often than controls. Samples from a shared batch, those prepared together, strongly co-clustered by F measure.

The TCR beta cDNA libraries carried unique molecular identifiers. TCRdb processed the PCR reads anew with MiXCR; each CDR3 protein has one entry. This table holds 550,000 to 700,000 distinct CDR3 sequences, about 40% found once. The rearrangement joins TRBV12-3 or TRBV12-4 to TRBJ1-5; D is uncertain. The sequenced sample consisted of blood. The sequence was obtained from a girl aged 10 to 17 with multiple sclerosis. The CDR3 nucleotides read TGTGCCAGCAGTTTATTCAGAGACAATCAGCCCCAGCATTTT. Its translation is CASSLFRDNQPQHF.